The rows below give T cell receptor beta chains drawn from one sample of a study of cytomegalovirus exposure and HLA in healthy donors. The table came from immunoSEQ multiplex PCR; TCRdb's copy has only in-frame clones and leaves some out. In the table there are 150,000 to 200,000 clones, 60% to 80% of which are singletons. What was sequenced was PBMCs. These receptors originate from a man in his fifties in good health and CMV-seropositive. Each CDR3 is given with its conserved first and last residue. The D gene is left open where the match is weak. Clone sizes are given selectively: once, few, many, or a class where the clone is expanded.

clone size: -
D gene: TRBD2
J gene: TRBJ2-4
V gene: TRBV9
CDR3 protein: CASSVGGFEQNIQYF
CDR3 DNA: TGTGCCAGCAGCGTGGGGGGGTTTGAGCAAAACATTCAGTACTTC

clone size: once
D gene: -
J gene: TRBJ2-4
V gene: TRBV29-1
CDR3 protein: CSVEAGAKNIQYF
CDR3 DNA: TGCAGCGTTGAGGCGGGGGCCAAAAACATTCAGTACTTC

clone size: -
D gene: -
J gene: TRBJ2-5
V gene: TRBV5-1
CDR3 protein: CASSLGAGKTETQYF
CDR3 DNA: TGCGCCAGCAGCTTGGGGGCAGGGAAGACAGAGACCCAGTACTTC

clone size: few
D gene: -
J gene: TRBJ1-6
V gene: TRBV6-5
CDR3 protein: CASSYGTGFANSPLHF
CDR3 DNA: TGTGCCAGCAGTTACGGTACAGGGTTCGCCAATTCACCCCTCCACTTT

clone size: -
D gene: -
J gene: TRBJ1-6
V gene: TRBV15
CDR3 protein: CATSGQGTSPLHF
CDR3 DNA: TGTGCCACCAGCGGTCAGGGCACTTCACCCCTCCACTTT

clone size: -
D gene: TRBD2
J gene: TRBJ2-1
V gene: TRBV7-8
CDR3 protein: CASKPSGGVSNEQFF
CDR3 DNA: TGTGCCAGCAAGCCTAGCGGGGGGGTTTCCAATGAGCAGTTCTTC

clone size: -
D gene: -
J gene: TRBJ2-5
V gene: TRBV19
CDR3 protein: CASSIIRTYKETQYF
CDR3 DNA: TGTGCCAGTAGTATCATCAGGACATACAAAGAGACCCAGTACTTC

clone size: -
D gene: TRBD2
J gene: TRBJ2-2
V gene: TRBV15
CDR3 protein: CATSRTSGGPPSGELFF
CDR3 DNA: TGTGCCACCAGCAGGACTAGCGGGGGGCCTCCCAGCGGGGAGCTGTTTTTT

clone size: -
D gene: -
J gene: TRBJ2-6
V gene: TRBV19
CDR3 protein: CASRDTGRSIPGANVLTF
CDR3 DNA: TGTGCCAGTAGGGATACAGGGAGATCCATTCCTGGGGCCAACGTCCTGACTTTC

clone size: -
D gene: -
J gene: TRBJ2-5
V gene: TRBV5-1
CDR3 protein: CASSLRESLKETQYF
CDR3 DNA: TGCGCCAGCAGCCTCCGGGAGAGCCTTAAAGAGACCCAGTACTTC

clone size: once
D gene: TRBD2
J gene: TRBJ2-1
V gene: TRBV13
CDR3 protein: CASSLTSGNEQFF
CDR3 DNA: TGTGCCAGCAGCTTGACTAGCGGGAATGAGCAGTTCTTC

clone size: -
D gene: -
J gene: TRBJ2-7
V gene: TRBV28
CDR3 protein: CASSPRGREVGQYF
CDR3 DNA: TGTGCCAGCAGTCCTCGGGGTAGAGAGGTGGGGCAGTACTTC

clone size: -
D gene: -
J gene: TRBJ2-3
V gene: TRBV7-9
CDR3 protein: CASSLEGLRTDTQYF
CDR3 DNA: TGTGCCAGCAGCTTAGAGGGACTTCGGACAGATACGCAGTATTTT

clone size: -
D gene: -
J gene: TRBJ2-3
V gene: TRBV7-3
CDR3 protein: CASSLSVGLGTDTQYF
CDR3 DNA: TGTGCCAGCAGCTTATCTGTTGGGCTTGGAACAGATACGCAGTATTTT